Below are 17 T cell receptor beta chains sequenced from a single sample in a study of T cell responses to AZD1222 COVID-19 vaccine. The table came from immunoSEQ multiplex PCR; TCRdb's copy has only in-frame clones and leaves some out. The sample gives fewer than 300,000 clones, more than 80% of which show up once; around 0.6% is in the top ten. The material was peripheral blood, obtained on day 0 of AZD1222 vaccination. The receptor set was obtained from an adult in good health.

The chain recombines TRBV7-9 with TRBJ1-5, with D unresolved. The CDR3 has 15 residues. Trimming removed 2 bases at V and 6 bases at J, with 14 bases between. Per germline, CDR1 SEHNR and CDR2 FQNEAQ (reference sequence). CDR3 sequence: CASSLSEHPGQPQHF. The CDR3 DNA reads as TGTGCCAGCAGCTTAAGCGAGCACCCCGGTCAGCCCCAGCATTTT. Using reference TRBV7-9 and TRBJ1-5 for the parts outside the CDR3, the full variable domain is DTGVSQNPRHKITKRGQNVTFRCDPISEHNRLYWYRQTLGQGPEFLTYFQNEAQLEKSRLLSDRFSAERPKGSFSTLEIQRTEQGDSAMYLCASSLSEHPGQPQHFGDGTRLSIL.

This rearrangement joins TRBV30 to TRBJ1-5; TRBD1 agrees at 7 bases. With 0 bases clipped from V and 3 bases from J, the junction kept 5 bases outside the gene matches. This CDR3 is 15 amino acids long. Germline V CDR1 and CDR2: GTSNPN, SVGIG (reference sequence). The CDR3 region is CAWSVPGQPNQPQHF. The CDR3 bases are TGTGCCTGGAGTGTACCGGGACAGCCCAATCAGCCCCAGCATTTT.

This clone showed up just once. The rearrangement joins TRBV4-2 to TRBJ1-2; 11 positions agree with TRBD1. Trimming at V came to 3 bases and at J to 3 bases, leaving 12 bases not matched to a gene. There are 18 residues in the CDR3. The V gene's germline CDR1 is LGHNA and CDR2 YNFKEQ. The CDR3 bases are TGTGCCAGCAGCCAGGGGTGGGGACAGGGGGAGTTGGACTATGGCTACACCTTC. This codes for CASSQGWGQGELDYGYTF.

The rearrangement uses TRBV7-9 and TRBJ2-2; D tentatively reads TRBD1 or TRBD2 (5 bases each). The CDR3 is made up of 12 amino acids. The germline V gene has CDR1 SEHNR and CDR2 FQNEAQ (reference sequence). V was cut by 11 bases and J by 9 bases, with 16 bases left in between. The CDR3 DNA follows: TGTGCCTTAAAGAGGGGAGCGCGGGAGCTGTTTTTT. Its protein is CALKRGARELFF.

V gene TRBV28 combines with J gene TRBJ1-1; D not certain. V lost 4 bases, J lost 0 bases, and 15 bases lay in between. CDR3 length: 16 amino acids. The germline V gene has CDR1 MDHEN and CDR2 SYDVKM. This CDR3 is CASSSPRAVMNTEAFF. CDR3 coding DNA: TGTGCCAGCAGTTCCCCCCGGGCGGTGATGAACACTGAAGCTTTCTTT.

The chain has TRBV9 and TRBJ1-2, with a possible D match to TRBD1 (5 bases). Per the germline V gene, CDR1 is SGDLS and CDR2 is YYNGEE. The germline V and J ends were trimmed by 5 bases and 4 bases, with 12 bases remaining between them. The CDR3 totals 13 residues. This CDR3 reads CASSRDSTYGYTF. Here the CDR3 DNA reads TGTGCCAGCAGTCGTGACAGCACCTATGGCTACACCTTC.

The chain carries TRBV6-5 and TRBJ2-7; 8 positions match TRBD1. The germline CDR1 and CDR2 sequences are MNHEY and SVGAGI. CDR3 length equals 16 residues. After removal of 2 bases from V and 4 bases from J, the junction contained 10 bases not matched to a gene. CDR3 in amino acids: CASSYGKDREYYEQYF. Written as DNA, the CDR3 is TGTGCCAGCAGTTACGGAAAGGACAGGGAATATTACGAGCAGTACTTC.

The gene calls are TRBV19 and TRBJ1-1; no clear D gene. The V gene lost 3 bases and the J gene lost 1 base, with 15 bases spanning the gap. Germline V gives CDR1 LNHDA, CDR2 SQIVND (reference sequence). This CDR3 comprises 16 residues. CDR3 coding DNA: TGTGCCAGTAGTATTCAATGGAGGGCAGGGAACACTGAAGCTTTCTTT. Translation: CASSIQWRAGNTEAFF. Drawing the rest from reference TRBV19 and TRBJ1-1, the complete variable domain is DGGITQSPKYLFRKEGQNVTLSCEQNLNHDAMYWYRQDPGQGLRLIYYSQIVNDFQKGDIAEGYSVSREKKESFPLTVTSAQKNPTAFYLCASSIQWRAGNTEAFFGQGTRLTVV.

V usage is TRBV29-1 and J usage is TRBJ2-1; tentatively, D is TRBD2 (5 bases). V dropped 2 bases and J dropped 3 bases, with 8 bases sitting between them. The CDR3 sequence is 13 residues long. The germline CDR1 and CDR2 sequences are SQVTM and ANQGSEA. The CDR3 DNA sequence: TGCAGCGTTGAACGGGGTATCTACAATGAGCAGTTCTTC. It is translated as CSVERGIYNEQFF.

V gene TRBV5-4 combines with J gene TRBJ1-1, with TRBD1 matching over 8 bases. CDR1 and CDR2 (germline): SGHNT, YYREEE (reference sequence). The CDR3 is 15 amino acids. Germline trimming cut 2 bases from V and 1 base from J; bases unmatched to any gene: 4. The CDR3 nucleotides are TGTGCCAGCAGCTTACAGGGGGTCGAGAACACTGAAGCTTTCTTT. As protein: CASSLQGVENTEAFF.

The CDR3 DNA reads TGCAGCGTTGAACAGACCCCCTCCTATGGCTACACCTTC. Protein: CSVEQTPSYGYTF. The gene calls are TRBV29-1 and TRBJ1-2, with D uncertain. The CDR3 totals 13 residues. Germline-derived CDR1 and CDR2 are SQVTM and ANQGSEA. V lost 2 bases and J lost 4, with 11 bases in between.

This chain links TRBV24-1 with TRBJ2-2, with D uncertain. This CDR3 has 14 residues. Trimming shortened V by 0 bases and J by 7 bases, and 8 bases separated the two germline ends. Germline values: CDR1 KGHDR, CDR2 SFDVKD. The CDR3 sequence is CATSDLFLGGELFF. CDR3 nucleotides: TGTGCCACCAGTGATTTGTTTCTGGGCGGGGAGCTGTTTTTT.

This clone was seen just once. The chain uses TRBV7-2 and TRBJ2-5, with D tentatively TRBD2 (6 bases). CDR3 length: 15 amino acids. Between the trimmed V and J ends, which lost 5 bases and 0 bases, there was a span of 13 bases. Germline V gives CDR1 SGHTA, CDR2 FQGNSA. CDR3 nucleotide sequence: TGTGCCAGCAGCGCCCTGGGGGGTAACCAAGAGACCCAGTACTTC. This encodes CASSALGGNQETQYF.

In nucleotides, the CDR3 is TGTGCCAGCAGCCCTGGGACCATACCGAATACGCAGTATTTT. Translation gives CASSPGTIPNTQYF. V and J are TRBV11-2 and TRBJ2-3; the D call may be TRBD1 or TRBD2 (5 bases each). V lost 5 bases and J lost 7, with 16 bases in between. The germline V gene encodes CDR1 SGHAT and CDR2 FQNNGV. The CDR3 runs 14 residues. Full variable domain (rest looked up from reference TRBV11-2 and TRBJ2-3): EAGVAQSPRYKIIEKRQSVAFWCNPISGHATLYWYQQILGQGPKLLIQFQNNGVVDDSQLPKDRFSAERLKGVDSTLKIQPAKLEDSAVYLCASSPGTIPNTQYFGPGTRLTVL.

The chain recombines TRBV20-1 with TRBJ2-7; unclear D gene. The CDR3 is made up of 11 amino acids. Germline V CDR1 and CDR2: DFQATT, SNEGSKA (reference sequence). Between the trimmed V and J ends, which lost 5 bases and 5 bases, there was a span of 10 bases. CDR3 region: CSAQIRDEQYF. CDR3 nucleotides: TGCAGTGCTCAGATACGCGACGAGCAGTACTTC.

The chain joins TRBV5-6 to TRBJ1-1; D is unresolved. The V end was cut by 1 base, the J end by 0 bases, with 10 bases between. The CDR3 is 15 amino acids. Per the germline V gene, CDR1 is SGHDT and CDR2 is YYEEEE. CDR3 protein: CASSLLLTVNTEAFF. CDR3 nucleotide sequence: TGTGCCAGCAGCTTGTTACTTACCGTGAACACTGAAGCTTTCTTT. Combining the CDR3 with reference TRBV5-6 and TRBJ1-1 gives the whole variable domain DAGVTQSPTHLIKTRGQQVTLRCSPKSGHDTVSWYQQALGQGPQFIFQYYEEEERQRGNFPDRFSGHQFPNYSSELNVNALLLGDSALYLCASSLLLTVNTEAFFGQGTRLTVV.

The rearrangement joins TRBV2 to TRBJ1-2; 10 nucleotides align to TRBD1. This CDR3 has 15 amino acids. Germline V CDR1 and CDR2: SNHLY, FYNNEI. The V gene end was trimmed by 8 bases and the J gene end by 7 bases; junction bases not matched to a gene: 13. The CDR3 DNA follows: TGTGCCAGCCGGAAAGGGACAGGGGAGAAGGGTGGCTACACCTTC. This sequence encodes CASRKGTGEKGGYTF.